This T cell receptor beta chain appears in the sequencing data of a study of breast tumors, draining lymph nodes, adjacent tissues. This clonotype was seen many times. TCRdb re-called the multiplex PCR reads with MiXCR, one entry per CDR3 protein. The sample records about 180,000 distinct CDR3 sequences, roughly 30% being singletons. The lymph nodes were axillary draining lymph nodes from breast cancer patients. This CDR3 has 17 residues. J lost 8 bases, V lost 2 bases, and 12 bases had no gene match. Germline values: CDR1 MNHEY, CDR2 SVGEGT. Sequencing was done on a sample of axillary lymph node tissue. The chain combines TRBV6-2 or TRBV6-3 with TRBJ1-6; 7 bases line up with TRBD1. The source of this sequence is a female donor with breast cancer. Some clones in this sample may be carry-over from other donors' samples. The CDR3 nucleotides read TGTGCCAGCAGTTACAGCACAGGGGTTTATAAGGATTCACCCCTCCACTTT. As protein: CASSYSTGVYKDSPLHF.